Listed below are T cell receptor beta chains from one sample, sequenced in a study of Ad26.COV2.S vaccination and SARS-CoV-2 variants. The protocol was immunoSEQ multiplex PCR, while the TCRdb copy is restricted to in-frame clones and leaves out a portion. The table shows some 390,000 clones, with 88% occurring only once. The sequencing here drew on peripheral blood, taken in a trial of Ad26.COV2.S vaccine versus placebo. These receptors all come from a person between 18 and 65 years old who received the Ad26.COV2.S COVID-19 vaccine or a placebo. Both conserved end residues are part of each CDR3. Fields, in order: D gene, V gene, J gene, clone size, CDR3 protein, CDR3 DNA. The D gene is left open where the match is weak. Clone size is shown for a subset of rows, as once, few, many or a class of expanded clone.

TRBD1	TRBV19	TRBJ1-6	-	CASRSGGQVISPLHF	TGTGCCAGTCGGTCGGGGGGACAGGTAATCTCGCCCCTCCACTTT
TRBD2	TRBV11-2	TRBJ2-7	-	CASSFGGGTYEQYF	TGTGCCAGCAGCTTTGGCGGGGGGACCTACGAGCAGTACTTC
-	TRBV6-5	TRBJ1-2	-	CASTDAGPGRGYTF	TGTGCCAGCACCGACGCCGGGCCAGGTCGGGGCTACACCTTC
TRBD1	TRBV20-1	TRBJ1-2	-	CSATDRVGGYTF	TGCAGTGCTACTGACAGGGTCGGCGGCTACACCTTC
TRBD2	TRBV10-2	TRBJ2-3	-	CASLRGGNTDTQYF	TGCGCCAGCCTCCGCGGGGGGAACACAGATACGCAGTATTTT
-	TRBV2	TRBJ1-1	-	CASRREITEAFF	TGTGCCAGCAGGAGGGAAATCACTGAAGCTTTCTTT
TRBD2	TRBV7-2	TRBJ2-1	-	CASSLAAGGHNEQFF	TGTGCCAGCAGCTTAGCGGCGGGGGGGCATAATGAGCAGTTCTTC
-	TRBV7-2	TRBJ2-6	-	CASSSPRLVSGANVLTF	TGTGCCAGCAGTTCCCCCCGACTGGTCTCTGGGGCCAACGTCCTGACTTTC
-	TRBV10-2	TRBJ2-7	-	CASSGLGSGSEQYF	TGCGCCAGCAGTGGTCTTGGGTCAGGGAGTGAGCAGTACTTC
-	TRBV7-6	TRBJ2-3	-	CASSHQSYGASTDTQYF	TGTGCCAGCAGCCATCAAAGTTACGGGGCTAGCACAGATACGCAGTATTTT
-	TRBV6-5	TRBJ1-4	-	CASRTLRETNEKLFF	TGTGCCAGCAGGACTTTACGGGAAACTAATGAAAAACTGTTTTTT
-	TRBV14	TRBJ1-2	-	CASSPPGHNNYGYTF	TGTGCCAGCAGCCCCCCGGGTCACAATAACTATGGCTACACCTTC
-	TRBV9	TRBJ2-2	-	CASSLSPGHPTTGELFF	TGTGCCAGCAGCCTGTCTCCGGGACACCCAACCACCGGGGAGCTGTTTTTT
-	TRBV6-2/TRBV6-3	TRBJ2-2	-	CASSYGFVNTGELFF	TGTGCCAGCAGTTATGGGTTCGTGAACACCGGGGAGCTGTTTTTT
-	TRBV6-5	TRBJ1-3	-	CASSYSGGNTIYF	TGTGCCAGCAGTTACTCAGGTGGAAACACCATATATTTT
-	TRBV4-2	TRBJ1-5	-	CASSQEVGQPQHF	TGTGCCAGCAGCCAAGAGGTCGGTCAGCCCCAGCATTTT
TRBD1	TRBV6-1	TRBJ2-6	once	CASSAPEQGSGANVLTF	TGTGCCAGCAGTGCCCCCGAACAGGGGTCAGGGGCCAACGTCCTGACTTTC
-	TRBV28	TRBJ2-1	-	CASSFRGGSNEQFF	TGTGCCAGCAGTTTCAGGGGGGGTTCCAATGAGCAGTTCTTC
TRBD1	TRBV5-1	TRBJ2-5	-	CASSLTGGQETQYF	TGCGCCAGCAGCTTAACAGGGGGCCAAGAGACCCAGTACTTC
-	TRBV4-2	TRBJ1-5	-	CASSQEKSQRPQHF	TGTGCCAGCAGCCAAGAGAAGTCCCAGAGGCCCCAGCATTTT
-	TRBV11-2	TRBJ2-5	-	CASSAQRRETQYF	TGTGCCAGCAGTGCACAGAGGCGGGAGACCCAGTACTTC
-	TRBV10-3	TRBJ2-5	-	CAISERVGETQYF	TGTGCCATCAGTGAAAGGGTTGGGGAGACCCAGTACTTC
TRBD1	TRBV5-8	TRBJ1-3	-	CASSLGGLSGNTIYF	TGTGCCAGCAGCTTAGGGGGCCTCTCTGGAAACACCATATATTTT
TRBD1	TRBV10-2	TRBJ1-2	-	CASSESNRDRSYTF	TGCGCCAGCAGTGAGTCGAACCGGGACAGGTCCTACACCTTC
-	TRBV12-3/TRBV12-4	TRBJ1-1	-	CASSLKRNTEAFF	TGTGCCAGCAGTTTAAAAAGAAACACTGAAGCTTTCTTT
-	TRBV6-2/TRBV6-3	TRBJ2-7	-	CASSYKAVGYEQYF	TGTGCCAGCAGTTACAAAGCAGTAGGCTACGAGCAGTACTTC
-	TRBV5-1	TRBJ2-7	-	CASSLKLASEQYF	TGCGCCAGCAGCCTAAAACTAGCATCCGAGCAGTACTTC
-	TRBV19	TRBJ2-5	-	CASSTGLGETQYF	TGTGCCAGTAGTACCGGGTTGGGAGAGACCCAGTACTTC
TRBD1	TRBV12-5	TRBJ2-7	few	CASETSGQDVSYEQYF	TGTGCTAGTGAAACCTCGGGACAGGACGTCTCCTACGAGCAGTACTTC
-	TRBV27	TRBJ2-6	-	CASSSSGANVLTF	TGTGCCAGCAGTTCGTCTGGGGCCAACGTCCTGACTTTC
-	TRBV6-1	TRBJ1-5	-	CASSELRVWSQPQHF	TGTGCCAGCAGTGAACTCAGGGTGTGGAGTCAGCCCCAGCATTTT
-	TRBV6-2/TRBV6-3	TRBJ1-5	few	CASSWGDGYSNQPQHF	TGTGCCAGCAGTTGGGGGGACGGATATAGCAATCAGCCCCAGCATTTT
-	TRBV18	TRBJ2-2	-	CASSPPGGPDTGELFF	TGTGCCAGCTCACCACCGGGGGGCCCGGACACCGGGGAGCTGTTTTTT
-	TRBV4-2	TRBJ2-7	-	CASSPSRIQGLSYEQYF	TGTGCCAGCAGCCCAAGCAGAATACAAGGTCTATCCTACGAGCAGTACTTC
-	TRBV6-6	TRBJ1-1	-	CASSYADSEAFF	TGTGCCAGCAGTTACGCGGACAGTGAAGCTTTCTTT
-	TRBV27	TRBJ1-2	-	CASSLRENYGYTF	TGTGCCAGCAGTTTGAGGGAAAACTATGGCTACACCTTC
TRBD1	TRBV12-5	TRBJ1-5	-	CASGLVGGGNQPQHF	TGTGCTAGTGGTTTGGTAGGGGGCGGCAATCAGCCCCAGCATTTT
-	TRBV5-1	TRBJ1-4	few	CASSLGFGSLGEKLFF	TGCGCCAGCAGCTTGGGGTTCGGGTCTTTAGGGGAAAAACTGTTTTTT
-	TRBV4-2	TRBJ1-3	-	CASSRIPRREKAENSGNTIYF	TGTGCCAGCAGCCGGATCCCCCGCCGGGAAAAGGCGGAGAACTCTGGAAACACCATATATTTT
TRBD1	TRBV30	TRBJ1-5	-	CAWGQGANQPQHF	TGTGCCTGGGGACAGGGTGCCAATCAGCCCCAGCATTTT
-	TRBV2	TRBJ2-7	-	CASGPGQLRYEQYF	TGTGCCAGCGGTCCGGGGCAGCTTAGATACGAGCAGTACTTC
-	TRBV7-2	TRBJ1-1	-	CASSNTRGWTEAFF	TGTGCCAGCAGCAACACAAGGGGATGGACTGAAGCTTTCTTT
TRBD2	TRBV5-1	TRBJ2-2	-	CASSILAGVGELFF	TGCGCCAGCAGCATACTAGCGGGAGTCGGGGAGCTGTTTTTT
TRBD1	TRBV4-2	TRBJ2-1	once	CASSPNVGQGYNEQFF	TGTGCCAGCAGCCCGAATGTAGGACAGGGTTACAATGAGCAGTTCTTC
-	TRBV19	TRBJ2-2	-	CASSMGSGANTGELFF	TGTGCCAGTAGTATGGGAAGCGGCGCGAACACCGGGGAGCTGTTTTTT
-	TRBV27	TRBJ2-2	-	CASSLLLGNTGELFF	TGTGCCAGCAGTTTACTGCTAGGTAACACCGGGGAGCTGTTTTTT
-	TRBV9	TRBJ1-1	-	CASSDGGAEAFF	TGTGCCAGCAGCGACGGGGGAGCTGAAGCTTTCTTT
TRBD1	TRBV6-4	TRBJ1-1	once	CASGPDRAMNTEAFF	TGTGCCAGCGGTCCGGACAGGGCTATGAACACTGAAGCTTTCTTT
-	TRBV5-6	TRBJ1-1	-	CASSLVYRGQTEAFF	TGTGCCAGCAGCTTGGTTTATCGGGGGCAGACTGAAGCTTTCTTT
TRBD1	TRBV19	TRBJ2-7	-	CASSSGQGSYEQYF	TGTGCCAGTAGTTCGGGACAGGGAAGTTACGAGCAGTACTTC
TRBD2	TRBV5-5	TRBJ2-2	-	CASSTQRVAGGRADTGELFF	TGTGCCAGCAGCACCCAGCGGGTAGCGGGGGGCCGCGCGGATACCGGGGAGCTGTTTTTT
-	TRBV19	TRBJ1-1	-	CASSIDGTYTEAFF	TGTGCCAGTAGTATCGACGGAACGTACACTGAAGCTTTCTTT